This T cell receptor (beta chain) was sequenced for a study of shared T cell receptors in the human thymus. TCRdb's table, derived via immunoSEQ multiplex PCR, lists solely in-frame clones and lacks some. The table has about 380,000 clones, over 90% seen once. Germline V CDR1 and CDR2: SGHAT, FQNNGV. The CDR3 is 17 residues long. Note on this clone: Germline is not matched at one junction end, which may reflect a read error.

The TCR comes from a human donor. The chain has TRBV11-2 and TRBJ2-7; TRBD1 agrees at 7 bases. Specimen: thymocytes. The CDR3 sequence is CASSVETDRALLYEQYF. CDR3 sequence (DNA): TGTGCCAGCAGCGTAGAAACCGACAGGGCCCTATTATACGAGCAGTACTTC. Based on the CDR3 plus reference TRBV11-2 and TRBJ2-7, the full variable domain is EAGVAQSPRYKIIEKRQSVAFWCNPISGHATLYWYQQILGQGPKLLIQFQNNGVVDDSQLPKDRFSAERLKGVDSTLKIQPAKLEDSAVYLCASSVETDRALLYEQYFGPGTRLTVT.